This record looks at one T cell receptor (beta chain) sequence and its context. Its cognate antigen is unknown. Cyclophosphamide on days +3 and +4 followed busulfan-fludarabine conditioning and a marrow graft. With V trimmed by 0 bases and J by 5 bases, 9 bases remained unmatched. Germline CDR1 reads LGHNA; CDR2 reads YSLEER. The length of the CDR3 is 17 residues. Method: immunoSEQ multiplex PCR; TCRdb's copy keeps in-frame clones and lacks some. The sample has fewer than 12,000 clones; around 86% are singletons. This sample is drawn from a study of T cells after posttransplantation cyclophosphamide. Notes on the study in general: Donor-recipient repertoire similarity was low at 1-2 months, rising over year one.

The source material was CD4+ T cells sorted from PBMCs, sampled after allogeneic stem cell transplant with posttransplant cyclophosphamide. The TCR originated in a male patient between 25 and 40 years old who received an allogeneic stem cell transplant from a related donor, was CMV-positive, and had acute GVHD only. Some T cells here may be from the graft donor. The chain employs TRBV4-3 and TRBJ2-3; TRBD2 agrees at 9 bases. CDR3 sequence: CASSQEGASSGGDTQYF. CDR3 sequence (DNA): TGCGCCAGCAGCCAAGAGGGGGCGAGTAGCGGGGGAGATACGCAGTATTTT.